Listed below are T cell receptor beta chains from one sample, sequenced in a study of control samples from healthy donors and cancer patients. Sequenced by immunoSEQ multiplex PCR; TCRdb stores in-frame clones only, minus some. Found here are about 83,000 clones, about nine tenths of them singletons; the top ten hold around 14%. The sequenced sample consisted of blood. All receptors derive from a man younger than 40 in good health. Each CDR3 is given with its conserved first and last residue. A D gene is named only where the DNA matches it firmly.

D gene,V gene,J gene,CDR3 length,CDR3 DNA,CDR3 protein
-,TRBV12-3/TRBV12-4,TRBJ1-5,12,TGTGCCAGCAGTTTGTTGGGTCAGCCCCAGCATTTT,CASSLLGQPQHF
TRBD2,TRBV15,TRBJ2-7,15,TGTGCCACCAGCAGAGGTGGTAGCGGGGGTTCCGAGCAGTACTTC,CATSRGGSGGSEQYF
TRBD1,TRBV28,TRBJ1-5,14,TGTGCCAGCTATTTACAGGGGGCGGGAGAGCCCCAGCATTTT,CASYLQGAGEPQHF
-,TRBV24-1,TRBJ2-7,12,TGTGCCACCAGTGACCCGGGGAACGAGCAGTACTTC,CATSDPGNEQYF
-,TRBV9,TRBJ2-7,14,TGTGCCAGCAGCGGAAGGGATAACTCCTACGAGCAGTACTTC,CASSGRDNSYEQYF
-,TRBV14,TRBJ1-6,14,TGTGCCAGCAGCCTTGGACACGATAATTCACCCCTCCACTTT,CASSLGHDNSPLHF
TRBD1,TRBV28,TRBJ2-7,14,TGTGCCACACACCCACAGGGGGCGGGATACGAGCAGTACTTC,CATHPQGAGYEQYF
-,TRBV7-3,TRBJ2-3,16,TGTGCCAGCAGCTCCTCTAGTCTAGCTAGCACAGATACGCAGTATTTT,CASSSSSLASTDTQYF
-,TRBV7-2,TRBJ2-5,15,TGTGCCAGCAGCTTAGCGGGGCAGGTTCAAGAGACCCAGTACTTC,CASSLAGQVQETQYF
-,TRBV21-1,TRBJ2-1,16,TGTGCCAGCAGCATGACGGCGGGAGACAAGGGCAATGAGCAGTTCTTC,CASSMTAGDKGNEQFF
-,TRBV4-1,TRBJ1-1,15,TGCGCCAGCAGCCAATGGCCAAACGGTAACACTGAAGCTTTCTTT,CASSQWPNGNTEAFF
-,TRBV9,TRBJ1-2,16,TGTGCCAGCAGCCCAACCTCCCCTGGGAGGAGCTATGGCTACACCTTC,CASSPTSPGRSYGYTF
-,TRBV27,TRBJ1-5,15,TGTGCCAGCAGTTTACTCAGGAATAGCAATCAGCCCCAGCATTTT,CASSLLRNSNQPQHF
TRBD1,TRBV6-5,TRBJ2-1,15,TGTGCCAGCAGTCAAACAGGGGTCGGTTACAATGAGCAGTTCTTC,CASSQTGVGYNEQFF
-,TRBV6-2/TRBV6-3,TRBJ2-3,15,TGTGCCAGCAGCCGCCCCCCGACTAGCACAGATACGCAGTATTTT,CASSRPPTSTDTQYF